These 27 T cell receptor beta chains were all obtained from the same sample, sequenced in a study of blood T cells in healthy people across ages. A second PCR, run for about 6 to 12 cycles, used a sample-barcoded 5' primer plus a J-beta primer mix. TCRdb re-called the 5' RACE reads with MiXCR, one entry per CDR3 protein. Found here are 870,000 or so distinct CDR3 sequences, around 26% of them singletons; the top ten hold approximately 15%. The specimen sequenced was blood. These receptors all stem from a woman of 80 years or more in good health.

This chain connects TRBV11-2 to TRBJ1-1; 8 positions match TRBD1. This CDR3 has 16 residues. The V segment lost 4 bases and the J segment 3 bases; nucleotides outside the gene matches: 10. Germline lookup yields CDR1 SGHAT and CDR2 FQNNGV. DNA of the CDR3: TGTGCCAGCAGCTCCTTCGGGGACAGGCGGGACACTGAAGCTTTCTTT. This gives the protein CASSSFGDRRDTEAFF.

In the case of this clonotype: This may come from a read error, since a much larger clone is one base off. The chain links TRBV3-1 to TRBJ2-1; D tentatively reads TRBD1 or TRBD2 (6 bases each). There are 17 residues in the CDR3. CDR1 is LGHDT, CDR2 YNNKEL, per germline (reference sequence). With 4 bases removed from V and 10 bases from J, the gap between germline ends came to 26 bases. The CDR3 loop reads CASSPPLGRGDTYEQFF. The CDR3 region has the DNA TGTGCCAGCAGCCCTCCCCTCGGTCGCGGGGACACCTACGAGCAGTTCTTC.

The chain has TRBV28 and TRBJ2-3; D is ambiguous. V was cut by 8 bases and J by 1 base, with 19 bases left in between. Germline V CDR1 and CDR2: MDHEN, SYDVKM. The CDR3 extends over 16 amino acids. The CDR3 DNA reads as TGTGCCAGCCCCCCTTCGGGTCTGCGTGGCACAGATACGCAGTATTTT. It codes for CASPPSGLRGTDTQYF. The whole variable domain, filled in from reference TRBV28 and TRBJ2-3, reads DVKVTQSSRYLVKRTGEKVFLECVQDMDHENMFWYRQDPGLGLRLIYFSYDVKMKEKGDIPEGYSVSREKKERFSLILESASTNQTSMYLCASPPSGLRGTDTQYFGPGTRLTVL.

This clonotype was observed a few times. The rearrangement links TRBV7-2 to TRBJ2-2; no definite D call. The CDR3 has 14 residues. CDR1 and CDR2 (germline): SGHTA, FQGNSA. V lost 0 bases and J 6 bases, leaving 8 bases between the germline ends. CDR3 DNA: TGTGCCAGCAGCTTAGCCGAGGTGGCCGGGGAGCTGTTTTTT. It specifies CASSLAEVAGELFF.

This clonotype was observed a few times. The chain uses TRBV2 and TRBJ1-6; 7 bases are a match to TRBD1. The CDR3 loop spans 16 amino acids. Looked up from germline, CDR1 is SNHLY and CDR2 is FYNNEI. The ends lost 8 bases at V and 4 bases at J; junction bases unmatched: 11. The CDR3 DNA reads as TGTGCCAGCCGGCCCCTCCGGGACAGATATAATTCACCCCTCCACTTT. Residues: CASRPLRDRYNSPLHF. Complete variable domain (other parts from reference TRBV2 and TRBJ1-6): EPEVTQTPSHQVTQMGQEVILRCVPISNHLYFYWYRQILGQKVEFLVSFYNNEISEKSEIFDDQFSVERPDGSNFTLKIRSTKLEDSAMYFCASRPLRDRYNSPLHFGNGTRLTVT.

The gene calls are TRBV20-1 and TRBJ2-5, with D perhaps assigned TRBD1 or TRBD2 (5 bases each). Trimming removed 0 bases from V and 11 bases from J, with 16 bases in between. Germline CDR1 is DFQATT and CDR2 is SNEGSKA (reference sequence). The CDR3 runs 13 residues. The CDR3 protein is CSARDRGYGEQYF. For the CDR3, the DNA is TGCAGTGCTAGAGATAGGGGTTACGGGGAGCAGTACTTC.

The V call is TRBV7-9, the J call TRBJ1-1; 10 bases match TRBD1. Germline CDR1 SEHNR, CDR2 FQNEAQ (reference sequence). The V gene end was trimmed by 3 bases and the J gene end by 4 bases; junction bases not matched to a gene: 2. The CDR3 spans 14 residues. The CDR3 protein is CASSFGQGVTEAFF. In nucleotides, the CDR3 is TGTGCCAGCAGCTTCGGACAGGGGGTCACTGAAGCTTTCTTT.

Points on this clonotype: This may stem from a read error, because a much larger clone lies one nucleotide away. This sequence joins TRBV7-2 and TRBJ1-2; D gene ambiguous. This CDR3 region has 14 residues. Germline V gene sequence: CDR1 SGHTA, CDR2 FQGNSA. Written as DNA, the CDR3 is TGTGCCAACAGCCCCTCGATAGGGCGGTCCGGCTACACCTTC. It codes for CANSPSIGRSGYTF.

V and J are TRBV11-2 and TRBJ2-1; 12 bases align to TRBD2. Trimming removed 0 bases from V and 5 bases from J; junction bases left unmatched: 5. The CDR3 totals 17 residues. Germline V lookup: CDR1 SGHAT, CDR2 FQNNGV. CDR3 amino acids: CASSLDVTSGGNNEQFF. In DNA, the CDR3 is TGTGCCAGCAGCTTAGATGTAACTAGCGGGGGGAACAATGAGCAGTTCTTC.

This clonotype was detected once. A read error may explain this, as a much larger clone is one base away. The rearrangement uses TRBV6-2 or TRBV6-3 and TRBJ2-1; 11 nucleotides match TRBD2. CDR1 is MNHEY, CDR2 SVGEGT, per germline. This CDR3 has 15 amino acids. CDR3 in amino acids: CTSSRPSGGHNEQFF. CDR3 in DNA: TGTACCAGCAGCAGACCTAGCGGGGGGCACAATGAGCAGTTCTTC.

The chain is built from TRBV2 and TRBJ1-4, with D possibly matching TRBD1 (5 bases). Germline CDR1 is SNHLY and CDR2 is FYNNEI. Trimming took 5 bases from V and 0 from J, leaving 22 bases between them. The CDR3 runs 19 residues. CDR3 nucleotide sequence: TGTGCCAGCAGTAAAACAGGTGCGAGCTGGTTAGCAACTAATGAAAAACTGTTTTTT. This encodes CASSKTGASWLATNEKLFF.

In its sample, this clonotype was seen many times. J is TRBJ2-2 and V is TRBV7-2; D uncertain. V was cut by 5 bases and J by 0 bases, with 10 bases left in between. The CDR3 runs 15 residues. Per germline, CDR1 SGHTA and CDR2 FQGNSA. The CDR3 loop reads CASSPRPSNTGELFF. As DNA, the CDR3 is TGTGCCAGCAGCCCTCGGCCTTCGAACACCGGGGAGCTGTTTTTT.

This clonotype was picked up many times. The chain is built from TRBV4-1 and TRBJ2-1; tentative D call: TRBD2 (5 bases). The CDR3 length is 16 residues. With 5 bases removed from V and 5 bases from J, the gap between germline ends came to 19 bases. Germline V lookup: CDR1 MGHRA, CDR2 YSYEKL. The CDR3 nucleotides are TGCGCCAGCAGCTATCCACCGGGATCGGTGAACAATGAGCAGTTCTTC. This codes for CASSYPPGSVNNEQFF.

On this clonotype itself: This may stem from a read error, because a much larger clone lies one nucleotide away. The chain is built from TRBV20-1 and TRBJ2-5; 9 bases fit TRBD2. V shed 0 bases, J shed 1 base, and the junction held 6 bases outside the gene matches. The length of the CDR3 is 16 residues. Germline V gene lookup returns CDR1 DFQATT and CDR2 SNEGSKA (reference sequence). The DNA of the CDR3 is TGCAGTGCTAGAGAGCTAGCGGGGCAGTGCCAAGAGACCCAGTACTTC. This codes for CSARELAGQCQETQYF.

Note on this clonotype: Just one base apart from a much larger clone, this may be a read error. This chain joins TRBV9 and TRBJ2-7, with a tentative D call TRBD1 (6 bases). Germline V gene sequence: CDR1 SGDLS, CDR2 YYNGEE. The CDR3 length is 14 residues. The V end was cut by 0 bases, the J end by 7 bases, with 14 bases between. The DNA for the CDR3 is TGTGCCAGCAGCGTAGGAGGGACAAACAATGAGCAGTACTTC. Translation: CASSVGGTNNEQYF.

V gene TRBV2 combines with J gene TRBJ2-2, with TRBD1 matching over 7 bases. The J segment lost 2 bases and the V segment lost 6 bases, leaving 9 bases of the junction unmatched. The CDR3 is 16 residues long. Germline loops: CDR1 SNHLY, CDR2 FYNNEI. The CDR3 bases are TGTGCCAGCAGCGCACAGGGGCTTAAAAACACCGGGGAGCTGTTTTTT. Translating gives CASSAQGLKNTGELFF.

This clonotype was seen many times. The chain links TRBV5-1 to TRBJ2-5, with D possibly matching TRBD1 (6 bases). The CDR3 is made up of 17 amino acids. Germline CDR1 is SGHRS and CDR2 is YFSETQ. V lost 2 bases to trimming and J lost 2 bases, with 19 bases between them. Written as DNA, the CDR3 is TGCGCCAGCAGCTTCCAGGACAGTTCCTGGGGGCAAGAGACCCAGTACTTC. The encoded protein is CASSFQDSSWGQETQYF.

The chain combines TRBV9 with TRBJ2-1; 8 bases are shared with TRBD1. CDR1 and CDR2 (germline): SGDLS, YYNGEE. CDR3 length: 16 amino acids. V trimming: 0 bases; J trimming: 8 bases; junction bases outside the gene matches: 10. The DNA for the CDR3 is TGTGCCAGCAGCGTAGCTTTGGGACAGGATAATCATGAGCAGTTCTTC. Encoded protein: CASSVALGQDNHEQFF.

This clonotype was counted at least ten times. The gene calls are TRBV12-3 or TRBV12-4 and TRBJ2-7, with D possibly TRBD2 on 5 matching bases. The CDR3 is 12 residues long. Between the trimmed V and J ends, which lost 6 bases and 7 bases, there was a span of 13 bases. The CDR3 DNA reads TGTGCCAGCAGCTCAACCCCGGGGGAGCAGTACTTC. Translation gives CASSSTPGEQYF.

This clonotype was seen only a few times. CDR3 sequence (DNA): TGTGCCAGCAGTTACGGACAGGTCAACTCTGGGGCCAACGTCCTGACTTTC. Translated: CASSYGQVNSGANVLTF. V is TRBV6-5 and J is TRBJ2-6; 7 bases fit TRBD1. V gave up 2 bases and J gave up 0 bases; unmatched junction bases: 4. The CDR3 is made up of 17 amino acids. Germline V gene lookup returns CDR1 MNHEY and CDR2 SVGAGI.

This clonotype was observed many times. This chain joins TRBV6-5 and TRBJ1-6, with TRBD1 matching 9 bases. J gave up 9 bases and V 4 bases, and 7 bases lay outside the gene matches. Germline lookup yields CDR1 MNHEY and CDR2 SVGAGI. The CDR3 is made up of 15 amino acids. The CDR3 region has the DNA TGTGCCAGCAGTTTCACCGGGACAGGGCTTTCACCCCTCCACTTT. This translates into CASSFTGTGLSPLHF.

This clonotype was seen ten or more times. The rearrangement links TRBV20-1 to TRBJ1-1; D possibly corresponds to TRBD1 (6 bases). The CDR3 sequence is 15 residues long. Germline V CDR1 and CDR2: DFQATT, SNEGSKA (reference sequence). Between the trimmed V and J ends, which lost 0 bases and 2 bases, there was a span of 13 bases. The DNA for the CDR3 is TGCAGTGCTAGAGATTTTTGGACAGCAAACACTGAAGCTTTCTTT. Residues: CSARDFWTANTEAFF.

This chain connects TRBV11-2 to TRBJ2-2; unclear D gene. With 3 bases removed from V and 0 bases from J, the gap between germline ends came to 14 bases. The germline V gene encodes CDR1 SGHAT and CDR2 FQNNGV. The CDR3 contains 17 residues. This chain's CDR3 is CASSFPPSLANTGELFF. In DNA, the CDR3 is TGTGCCAGCAGCTTTCCCCCGTCTCTAGCGAACACCGGGGAGCTGTTTTTT.

The sample holds a few counts of this clonotype. CDR3 nucleotide sequence: TGTGCCAGCAGTGATCCCAGGGCAGGGGCCAACGTCCTGACTTTC. Translation gives CASSDPRAGANVLTF. The chain couples TRBV2 to TRBJ2-6; D might be TRBD1 (5 bases). The V gene lost 3 bases and the J gene lost 4 bases, with 10 bases spanning the gap. Germline V CDR1 and CDR2: SNHLY, FYNNEI. The CDR3 runs 15 residues.

The chain has TRBV6-2 or TRBV6-3 and TRBJ2-1; 12 bases match TRBD2. The trim removed 0 bases at V and 8 bases at J, leaving 5 bases unmatched. Germline CDR1 is MNHEY and CDR2 is SVGEGT. This CDR3 has 16 amino acids. CDR3 nucleotides: TGTGCCAGCAGTTACTCGACTAGCGGGGGAAGGGATGAGCAGTTCTTC. Protein product: CASSYSTSGGRDEQFF.

Comments on this clonotype: This may be a read error, as it is one base from a much larger clone. The V gene is TRBV4-3, the J gene TRBJ1-4; tentatively, D is TRBD1 (6 bases). The CDR3 length is 15 residues. The V end was cut by 0 bases, the J end by 10 bases, with 15 bases between. Germline lookup yields CDR1 LGHNA and CDR2 YSLEER. This chain's CDR3 is CASSQDSKGGGKLFF. The CDR3 DNA follows: TGCGCCAGCAGCCAAGATTCAAAGGGGGGCGGAAAACTGTTTTTT.

A few counts support this clonotype. A much larger clone differs from this one at a single base, so this may be a read error. The CDR3 here is CASSRLIASYNEQYF. The CDR3 nucleotides are TGTGCCAGCAGCCGTCTTATCGCCTCCTACAATGAGCAGTACTTC. The V call is TRBV12-3 or TRBV12-4, the J call TRBJ2-1; no clear D gene. The J call may be wrong; the DNA end is better matched by TRBJ2-7. The CDR3 runs to 15 residues.